The rows below give T cell receptor beta chains drawn from one sample of a study of blood T cell repertoires in COVID-19. The table came from immunoSEQ multiplex PCR; TCRdb's copy has only in-frame clones and leaves some out. Here the sample spans 300,000 to 450,000 clones, 88% being singletons. The sample taken for sequencing was PBMCs or T cells enriched from blood (not recorded which). Receptors were obtained from a woman in her twenties or thirties who had been exposed to COVID-19. Both conserved end residues are part of each CDR3. Each record gives: J gene, V gene, clone size, D gene, CDR3 DNA, CDR3 protein. D genes are given only for firm matches. For some rows the clone size is stated as once, few or many, or as a class when expanded; others skip it.

TRBJ2-7,TRBV5-1,once,.,TGCGCCAGCAGCTTGGGGGGCAGTCCTAAATCCTACGAGCAGTACTTC,CASSLGGSPKSYEQYF
TRBJ2-1,TRBV4-1,.,TRBD2,TGCGCCAGCAGCCAAGATGCGGGGAAGCTAGCGGGGGTGGGTGAGCAGTTCTTC,CASSQDAGKLAGVGEQFF
TRBJ1-5,TRBV27,.,TRBD1,TGTGCCAGCAGTAACCGGGACAGCGATCAGCCCCAGCATTTT,CASSNRDSDQPQHF
TRBJ2-7,TRBV29-1,.,.,TGCAGCTATGGTACAGATTCGCGCTCCTACGAGCAGTACTTC,CSYGTDSRSYEQYF
TRBJ2-2,TRBV28,.,.,TGTGCCAGCATCAAGGGGGCCGGGGAGCTGTTTTTT,CASIKGAGELFF
TRBJ2-2,TRBV5-6,.,.,TGTGCCAGCAGCCCGGACTTCGGAACCGGGGAGCTGTTTTTT,CASSPDFGTGELFF
TRBJ2-3,TRBV9,.,.,TGTGCCAGCAGCGTAGAAGGCAGACAAAACACAGATACGCAGTATTTT,CASSVEGRQNTDTQYF
TRBJ2-7,TRBV5-1,.,TRBD1,TGCGCCAGCAGCCGGGGACAGGGTGGTTACGAGCAGTACTTC,CASSRGQGGYEQYF
TRBJ1-1,TRBV7-9,few,TRBD1,TGTGCCAGCAGTTGGGACAGGGAGAACACTGAAGCTTTCTTT,CASSWDRENTEAFF
TRBJ2-3,TRBV10-1,.,.,TGCGCCAGCAGTGAGTCGGGAGGTGTCGGCACAGATACGCAGTATTTT,CASSESGGVGTDTQYF
TRBJ2-7,TRBV7-8,.,TRBD1,TGTGCCAGCACCCCTTATCGGGACAGGGGTCAAAGCGAGCAGTACTTC,CASTPYRDRGQSEQYF
TRBJ2-1,TRBV15,once,.,TGTGCCACCAGCAGAGGGCGGGGGCGCAATGAGCAGTTCTTC,CATSRGRGRNEQFF
TRBJ2-3,TRBV6-2/TRBV6-3,.,TRBD1,TGTGCCAGCAGTTACTCTCGACAGGGGGCTTATACGCAGTATTTT,CASSYSRQGAYTQYF
TRBJ2-7,TRBV10-3,.,TRBD1,TGTGCCATCAGTGAATCTCGACAGGGGTCCTACGAGCAGTACTTC,CAISESRQGSYEQYF
TRBJ2-3,TRBV11-2,.,TRBD2,TGTGCCAGCAGCTTAGTTCGGGCGGGAGACACCACAGATACGCAGTATTTT,CASSLVRAGDTTDTQYF
TRBJ2-3,TRBV7-2,few,TRBD2,TGTGCCAGCAGCCCTAGACTAGCGGGCTTGGCAGATACGCAGTATTTT,CASSPRLAGLADTQYF
TRBJ1-2,TRBV7-8,.,TRBD1,TGTGCCAGCAGCTTAGGAGGGGGCGCCGGCTATGGCTACACCTTC,CASSLGGGAGYGYTF
TRBJ2-1,TRBV5-1,.,.,TGCGCCAGCAGCTTCGGCGGGAACTCCTACAATGAGCAGTTCTTC,CASSFGGNSYNEQFF
TRBJ2-3,TRBV24-1,.,TRBD2,TGTGCCACCAGTCCCCCCCTAGCGGGAGCCGGCACAGATACGCAGTATTTT,CATSPPLAGAGTDTQYF
TRBJ1-1,TRBV7-9,.,TRBD1,TGTGCCAGCAGTCGACGGACAGGGACGAACACTGAAGCTTTCTTT,CASSRRTGTNTEAFF
TRBJ1-2,TRBV30,.,TRBD1,TGTGCCTGGAGTGTAGGGACAGCTGCTAACTATGGCTACACCTTC,CAWSVGTAANYGYTF
TRBJ1-2,TRBV7-9,.,TRBD1,TGTGCCAGCAGCTCCGATCCGGGACAGGGTAACTATGGCTACACCTTC,CASSSDPGQGNYGYTF
TRBJ1-1,TRBV7-9,.,.,TGTGCCAGCAGCCCTGTCCCTCCGGGGACTGAAGCTTTCTTT,CASSPVPPGTEAFF
TRBJ1-3,TRBV28,.,.,TGTGCCAGCAGTCGCCCACCGGGACAAAGGGGAAACACCATATATTTT,CASSRPPGQRGNTIYF
TRBJ1-1,TRBV10-2,.,.,TGCGCCAGCAGGCAACAGGCGATGAACACTGAAGCTTTCTTT,CASRQQAMNTEAFF
TRBJ2-1,TRBV28,.,TRBD2,TGTGCCAGCAGTTTCGGCGGGAGCCGATCGTACAATGAGCAGTTCTTC,CASSFGGSRSYNEQFF